This TCR beta chain was sequenced during a study of cytomegalovirus exposure and HLA in healthy donors. Whole-study findings and limits: Some V segments could not be told apart, so they were left out, TRBV6-2 and TRBV6-3 among them. Later on, a genetic analysis was performed. It linked a missense variant in DCLRE1C with V- and J-gene trimming of TCR beta.

Germline CDR1 is MNHEY and CDR2 is SMNVEV (reference sequence). This CDR3 has 14 amino acids. V was trimmed by 2 bases and J by 1 base, leaving 5 bases between them. Concerning this clone itself: Its antigen is not known.

13 Jbeta primers and 60 Vbeta primers were used for the PCR. Using immunoSEQ multiplex PCR, the repertoire was profiled, and TCRdb retains in-frame clones only, with some absent. The sample holds under 200,000 clones, 76% seen once. Sequencing was carried out using PBMCs. V gene TRBV27 combines with J gene TRBJ2-2; the D is unclear. This TCR derives from a female donor in good health and CMV-seronegative. CDR3 nucleotides: TGTGCCAGCAGTTTAGTCTGGAACACCGGGGAGCTGTTTTTT. Translation gives CASSLVWNTGELFF.